The sample holds many counts of the clone carrying this T cell receptor (beta chain). No antigen is known for it. These data belong to a study of T cell repertoires in cytomegalovirus infection. On the study more broadly: From public TCR beta signatures came an indication of both CMV infection and matching HLA type. General study findings and limits: Adding up the frequency of public TCR beta families identified people who carried CMV plus the relevant HLA.

Each CDR3 protein is one row after TCRdb ran MiXCR on the reads. Of approximately 110,000 distinct CDR3 sequences listed, 10% were seen once; the top ten hold about 32%. V trimming: 3 bases; J trimming: 4 bases; junction bases outside the gene matches: 6. The CDR3 length is 15 residues. The sample comprised PBMCs, sequenced either directly or after in vitro stimulation (not recorded which). The origin of this receptor is a human donor in good health (CMV status not recorded). Some clones in this sample may be carry-over from other donors' samples. The chain carries TRBV12-3 or TRBV12-4 and TRBJ1-2; 9 positions agree with TRBD1. CDR3 in DNA: TGTGCCAGCAGTTTCCCCGGGACAGGGATCTATGGCTACACCTTC. Protein product: CASSFPGTGIYGYTF.